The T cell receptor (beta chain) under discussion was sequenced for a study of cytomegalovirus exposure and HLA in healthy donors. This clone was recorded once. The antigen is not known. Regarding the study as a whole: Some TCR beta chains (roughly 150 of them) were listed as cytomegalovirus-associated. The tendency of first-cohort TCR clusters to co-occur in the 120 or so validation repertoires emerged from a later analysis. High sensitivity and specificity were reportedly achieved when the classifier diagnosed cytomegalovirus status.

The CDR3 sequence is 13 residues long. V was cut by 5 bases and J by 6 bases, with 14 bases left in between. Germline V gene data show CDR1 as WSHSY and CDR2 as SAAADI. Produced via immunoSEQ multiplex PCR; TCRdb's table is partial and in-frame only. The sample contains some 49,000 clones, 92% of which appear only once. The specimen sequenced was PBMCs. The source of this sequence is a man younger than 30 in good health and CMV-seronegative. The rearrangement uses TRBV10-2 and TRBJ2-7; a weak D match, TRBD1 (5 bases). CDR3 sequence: CASSQGSPSEQYF. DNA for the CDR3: TGCGCCAGCAGTCAGGGTAGTCCGTCCGAGCAGTACTTC.